This T cell receptor (beta chain) was sequenced in a study of T cell changes during pregnancy in multiple sclerosis. Germline CDR1 reads LNHDA; CDR2 reads SQIVND (reference sequence). The CDR3 sequence is 11 residues long. Clones were read by immunoSEQ multiplex PCR, and TCRdb kept only the in-frame ones, dropping some. This sample yields tens of thousands of clones, of which around 94% are seen a single time; approximately 0.8% belongs to the top ten. The sequence was obtained from a female donor with multiple sclerosis, enrolled in a pregnancy study. V gene TRBV19 combines with J gene TRBJ1-4, with TRBD1 identical over 10 bases. The starting material was peripheral blood, obtained in the third trimester of pregnancy. The CDR3 reads CLTGGREKLFF. CDR3 sequence (DNA): TGTCTGACAGGGGGCAGGGAAAAACTGTTTTTT.